This TCR beta chain was sequenced for a study of control samples from healthy donors and cancer patients (TCRdb year 2020). Library preparation employed the immunoSEQ multiplex PCR assay. The immuneACCESS repertoire file appears here via TCRdb, limited to in-frame rearrangements. These files lack a portion of the clones; in checked studies, under half of the deficit traces to unresolved V genes, and the cause of the others is not known. Here the sample has approximately 150,000 clones; 75% to 95% occur a single time. Roughly 3.2% of the sample is in the top ten clones. A note on this clone: What antigen it recognizes has not been identified. Per-base qualities were not stored, and no clone one base away is much larger.

The CDR3 starts with the cysteine, ends with the phenylalanine, and has 15 residues. The read is trimmed to its CDR3 DNA, 45 bases read in frame from base 1. V is cut by 2 bases and J by 4 bases, and the space between the germline ends is 14 bases. The CDR1 and CDR2 encoded by the germline V gene are MRHNA and SNTAGT. The sample was blood. Rearrangement joined TRBV6-4 to TRBJ1-1; the D segment cannot be called with confidence. The sequence derives from a man aged 30-40 years in good health. CDR3 sequence: CASSDPDLLSTEAFF. The nucleotides are TGTGCCAGCAGTGACCCCGACCTGCTTAGCACTGAAGCTTTCTTT.